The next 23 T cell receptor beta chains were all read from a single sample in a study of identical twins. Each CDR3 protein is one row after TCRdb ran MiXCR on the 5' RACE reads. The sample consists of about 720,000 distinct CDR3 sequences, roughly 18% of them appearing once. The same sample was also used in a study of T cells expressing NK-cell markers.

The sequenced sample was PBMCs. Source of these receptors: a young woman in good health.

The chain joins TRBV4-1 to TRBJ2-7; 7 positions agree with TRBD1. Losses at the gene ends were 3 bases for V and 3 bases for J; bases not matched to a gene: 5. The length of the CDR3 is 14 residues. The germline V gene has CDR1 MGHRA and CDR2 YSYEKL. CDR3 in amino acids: CASSQRTGNYEQYF. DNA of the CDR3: TGCGCCAGCAGCCAGAGGACAGGTAACTACGAGCAGTACTTC.

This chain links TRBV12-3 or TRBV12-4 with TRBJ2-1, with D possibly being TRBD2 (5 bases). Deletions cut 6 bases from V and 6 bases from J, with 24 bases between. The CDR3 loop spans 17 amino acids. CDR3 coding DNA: TGTGCCAGCAGCCAAGCCTTAAGACTAACGGGCGGCAATGAGCAGTTCTTC. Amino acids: CASSQALRLTGGNEQFF.

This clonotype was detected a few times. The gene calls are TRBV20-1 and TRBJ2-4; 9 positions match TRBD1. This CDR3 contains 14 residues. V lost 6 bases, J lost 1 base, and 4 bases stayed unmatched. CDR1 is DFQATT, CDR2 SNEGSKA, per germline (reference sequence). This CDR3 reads CSARTGVAKNIQYF. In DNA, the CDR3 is TGCAGTGCCAGGACAGGGGTGGCCAAAAACATTCAGTACTTC.

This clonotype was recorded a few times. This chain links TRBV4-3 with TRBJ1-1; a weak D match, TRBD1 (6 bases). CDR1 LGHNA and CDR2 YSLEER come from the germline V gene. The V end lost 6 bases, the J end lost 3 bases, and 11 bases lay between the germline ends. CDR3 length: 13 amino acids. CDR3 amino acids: CASSLTGHTEAFF. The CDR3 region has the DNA TGCGCCAGCAGTCTGACAGGACACACTGAAGCTTTCTTT.

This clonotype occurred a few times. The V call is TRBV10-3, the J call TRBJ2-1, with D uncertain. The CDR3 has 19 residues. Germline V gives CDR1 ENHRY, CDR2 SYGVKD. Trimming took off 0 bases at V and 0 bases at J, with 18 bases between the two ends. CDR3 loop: CAISESNKAVSSSYNEQFF. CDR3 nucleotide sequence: TGTGCCATCAGTGAGTCTAACAAGGCCGTTTCAAGCTCCTACAATGAGCAGTTCTTC.

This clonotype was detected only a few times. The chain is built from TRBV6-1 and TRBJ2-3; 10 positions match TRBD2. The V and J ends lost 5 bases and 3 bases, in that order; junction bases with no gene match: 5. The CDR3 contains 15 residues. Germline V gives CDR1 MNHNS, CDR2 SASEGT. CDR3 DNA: TGTGCCAGCAGTACCGGAGCGGGGGGGACAGATACGCAGTATTTT. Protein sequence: CASSTGAGGTDTQYF.

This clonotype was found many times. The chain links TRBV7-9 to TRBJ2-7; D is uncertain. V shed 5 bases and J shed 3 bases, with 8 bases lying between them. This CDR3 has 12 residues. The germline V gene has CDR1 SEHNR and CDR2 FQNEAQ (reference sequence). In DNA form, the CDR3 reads TGTGCCAGCAGCCGGGTCCTCTACGAGCAGTACTTC. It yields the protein CASSRVLYEQYF. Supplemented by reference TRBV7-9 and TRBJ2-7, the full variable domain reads DTGVSQNPRHKITKRGQNVTFRCDPISEHNRLYWYRQTLGQGPEFLTYFQNEAQLEKSRLLSDRFSAERPKGSFSTLEIQRTEQGDSAMYLCASSRVLYEQYFGPGTRLTVT.

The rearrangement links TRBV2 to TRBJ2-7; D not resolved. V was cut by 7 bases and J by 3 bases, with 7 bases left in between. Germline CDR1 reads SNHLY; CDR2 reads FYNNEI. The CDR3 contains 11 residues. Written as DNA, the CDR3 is TGTGCCAGCATACAGTTCTACGAGCAGTACTTC. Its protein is CASIQFYEQYF.

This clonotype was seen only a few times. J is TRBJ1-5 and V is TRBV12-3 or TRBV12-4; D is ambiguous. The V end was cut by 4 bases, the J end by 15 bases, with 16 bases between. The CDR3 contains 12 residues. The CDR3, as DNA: TGTGCCAGCAGTTCGAATGGAGTGTCCCCGCATTTT. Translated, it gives CASSSNGVSPHF.

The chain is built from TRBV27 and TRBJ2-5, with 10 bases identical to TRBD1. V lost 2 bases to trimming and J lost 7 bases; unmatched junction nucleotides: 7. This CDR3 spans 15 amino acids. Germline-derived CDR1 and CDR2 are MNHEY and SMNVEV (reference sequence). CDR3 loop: CASSLRQGAGVTQYF. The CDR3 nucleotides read TGTGCCAGCAGTTTAAGACAGGGGGCTGGGGTGACCCAGTACTTC.

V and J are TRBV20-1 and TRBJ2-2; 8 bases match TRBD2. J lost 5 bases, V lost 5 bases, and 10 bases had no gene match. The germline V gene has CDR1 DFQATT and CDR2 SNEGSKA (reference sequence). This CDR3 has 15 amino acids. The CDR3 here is CSAPRSGRQTGELFF. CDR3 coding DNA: TGCAGTGCTCCGCGGAGCGGGAGACAGACCGGGGAGCTGTTTTTT.

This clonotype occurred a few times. CDR3 coding DNA: TGTGCCAGCAGCCCCTGGCAGAGCTCCTACGAGCAGTACTTC. Protein sequence: CASSPWQSSYEQYF. The V and J genes are TRBV12-3 or TRBV12-4 and TRBJ2-7; D gene uncertain. V was cut by 6 bases and J by 0 bases, with 12 bases left in between. The CDR3 runs 14 residues.

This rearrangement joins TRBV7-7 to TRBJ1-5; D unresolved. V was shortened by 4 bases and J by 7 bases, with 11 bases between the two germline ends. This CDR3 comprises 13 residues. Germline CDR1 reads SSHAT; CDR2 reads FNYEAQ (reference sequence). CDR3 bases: TGTGCCAGCAGCTCGGGCCCTATGCAGCCCCAGCATTTT. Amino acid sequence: CASSSGPMQPQHF.

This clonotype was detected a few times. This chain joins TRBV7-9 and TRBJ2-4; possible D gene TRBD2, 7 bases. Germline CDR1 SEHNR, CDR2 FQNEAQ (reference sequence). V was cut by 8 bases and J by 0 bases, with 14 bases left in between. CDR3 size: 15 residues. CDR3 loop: CASSEGGRAKNIQYF. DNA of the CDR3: TGTGCCAGCTCGGAGGGGGGGAGAGCCAAAAACATTCAGTACTTC. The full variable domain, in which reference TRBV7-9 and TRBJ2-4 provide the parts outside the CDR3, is DTGVSQNPRHKITKRGQNVTFRCDPISEHNRLYWYRQTLGQGPEFLTYFQNEAQLEKSRLLSDRFSAERPKGSFSTLEIQRTEQGDSAMYLCASSEGGRAKNIQYFGAGTRLSVL.

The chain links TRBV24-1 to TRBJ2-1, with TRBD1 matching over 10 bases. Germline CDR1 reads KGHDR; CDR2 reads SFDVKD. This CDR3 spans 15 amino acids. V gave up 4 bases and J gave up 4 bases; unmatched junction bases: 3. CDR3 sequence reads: CATSEGTGAYNEQFF. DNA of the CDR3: TGTGCCACCAGTGAAGGGACAGGGGCATACAATGAGCAGTTCTTC.

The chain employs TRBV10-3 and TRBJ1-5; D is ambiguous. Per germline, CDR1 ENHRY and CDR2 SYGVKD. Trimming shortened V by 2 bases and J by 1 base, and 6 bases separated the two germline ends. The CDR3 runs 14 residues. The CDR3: CAISENRSNQPQHF. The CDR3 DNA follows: TGTGCCATCAGTGAGAATCGGAGCAATCAGCCCCAGCATTTT.

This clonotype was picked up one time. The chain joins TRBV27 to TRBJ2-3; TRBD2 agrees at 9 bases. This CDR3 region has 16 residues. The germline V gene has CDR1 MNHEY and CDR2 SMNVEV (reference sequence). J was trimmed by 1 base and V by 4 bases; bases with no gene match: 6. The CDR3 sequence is CASSSPASGGTDTQYF. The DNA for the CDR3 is TGTGCCAGCAGTTCTCCGGCTAGCGGGGGCACAGATACGCAGTATTTT.

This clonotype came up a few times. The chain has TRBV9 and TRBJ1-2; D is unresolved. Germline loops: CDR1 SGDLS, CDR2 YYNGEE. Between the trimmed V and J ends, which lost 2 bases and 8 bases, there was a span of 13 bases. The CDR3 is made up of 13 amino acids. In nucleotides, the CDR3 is TGTGCCAGCAGCGTTGACCCGGCAGGAGGCTACACCTTC. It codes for CASSVDPAGGYTF.

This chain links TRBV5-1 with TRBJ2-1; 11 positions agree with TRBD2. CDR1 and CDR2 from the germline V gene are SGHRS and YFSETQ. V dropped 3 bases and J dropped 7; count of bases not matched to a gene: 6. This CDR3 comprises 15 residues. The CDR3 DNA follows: TGCGCCAGCAGCTGGCTAGCGGGGGGCACGAATGAGCAGTTCTTC. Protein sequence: CASSWLAGGTNEQFF.

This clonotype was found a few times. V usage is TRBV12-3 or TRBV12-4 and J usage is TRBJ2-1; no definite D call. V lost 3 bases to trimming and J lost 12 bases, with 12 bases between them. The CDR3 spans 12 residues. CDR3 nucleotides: TGTGCCAGCAGTTTCTTCCAGACGAGGCAGTTCTTC. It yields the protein CASSFFQTRQFF.

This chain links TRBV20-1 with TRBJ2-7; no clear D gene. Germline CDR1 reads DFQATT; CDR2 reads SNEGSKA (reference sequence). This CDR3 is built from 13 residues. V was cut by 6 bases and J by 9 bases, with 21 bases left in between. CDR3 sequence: CSAMSVGTDTQYF. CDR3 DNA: TGCAGTGCCATGTCAGTGGGTACTGATACGCAGTACTTC.

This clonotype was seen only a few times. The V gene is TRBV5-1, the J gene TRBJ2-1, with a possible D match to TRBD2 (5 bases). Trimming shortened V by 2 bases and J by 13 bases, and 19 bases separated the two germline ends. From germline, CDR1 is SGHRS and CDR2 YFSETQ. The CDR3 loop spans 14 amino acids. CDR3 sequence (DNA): TGCGCCAGCAGCTTAGAGGGAGAGGCCGGGCACCAGTTCTTC. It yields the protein CASSLEGEAGHQFF.

The CDR3 region has the DNA TGTGCCAGCAGCTTAGCAGGTACAGCGGGCTACGAGCAGTACTTC. Amino acid sequence: CASSLAGTAGYEQYF. The gene calls are TRBV11-1 and TRBJ2-7, with D possibly TRBD2 on 6 matching bases. The CDR3 covers 15 residues. Germline values: CDR1 SGHAT, CDR2 FQDESV (reference sequence). Trimming shortened V by 0 bases and J by 3 bases, and 12 bases separated the two germline ends.